The clone carrying this TCR beta chain was counted between two and nine times. What it binds is not known. During its preparation, the TCRbeta library received unique molecular identifiers. TCRdb processed the PCR reads anew with MiXCR; each CDR3 protein has one entry. The repertoire holds 780,000 or so distinct CDR3 sequences, with roughly 15% as singletons. The CDR3 runs to 15 residues. The V gene's germline CDR1 is SGHRS and CDR2 YFSETQ. V dropped 0 bases and J dropped 6 bases, with 16 bases sitting between them. The sample comes from a study of T-cell reconstitution after alpha-beta-depleted transplantation in children. Overall study results and limits: Reportedly, alpha-beta T cells present about two months post-transplant originated from several hundred expanded clones of graft origin. T cells produced anew were the main source of T-cell counts and diversity one year after transplant.

The receptor was derived from a male patient between 5 and 17 years old who had a stem cell transplant for acute lymphoblastic leukemia, so the T cells may come from the graft donor. V and J are TRBV5-1 and TRBJ2-7; D unresolved. Here the sequenced sample was PBMCs, mostly from graft donor cells, taken 360 days after TCRalphabeta/CD19-depleted stem cell transplant. The CDR3 coding sequence is TGCGCCAGCAGCTTGGGTCCGGGTCTGAATCGCGAGCAGTACTTC. Translation: CASSLGPGLNREQYF.